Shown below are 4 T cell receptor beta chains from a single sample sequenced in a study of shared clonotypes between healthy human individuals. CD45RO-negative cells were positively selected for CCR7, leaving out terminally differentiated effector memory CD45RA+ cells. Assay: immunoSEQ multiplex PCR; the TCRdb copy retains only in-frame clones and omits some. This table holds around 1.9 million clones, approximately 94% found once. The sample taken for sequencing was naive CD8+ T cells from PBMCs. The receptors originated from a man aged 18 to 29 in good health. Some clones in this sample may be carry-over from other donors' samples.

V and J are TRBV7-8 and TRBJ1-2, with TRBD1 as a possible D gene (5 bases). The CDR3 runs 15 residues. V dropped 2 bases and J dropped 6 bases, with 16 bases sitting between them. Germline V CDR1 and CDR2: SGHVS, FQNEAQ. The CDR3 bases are TGTGCCAGCAGCTTAACGGGGGATCTATTTGATGGCTACACCTTC. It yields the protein CASSLTGDLFDGYTF.

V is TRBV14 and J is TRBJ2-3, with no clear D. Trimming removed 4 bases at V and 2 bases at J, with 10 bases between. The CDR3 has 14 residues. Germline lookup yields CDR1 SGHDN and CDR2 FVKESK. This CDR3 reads CASSRWTITDTQYF. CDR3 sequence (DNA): TGTGCCAGCAGCCGCTGGACCATCACAGATACGCAGTATTTT.

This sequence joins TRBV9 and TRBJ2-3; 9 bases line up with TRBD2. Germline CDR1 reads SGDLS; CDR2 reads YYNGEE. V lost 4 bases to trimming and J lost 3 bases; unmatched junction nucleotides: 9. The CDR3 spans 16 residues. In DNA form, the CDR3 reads TGTGCCAGCAGCCCACACCAGGGACTAGCAACAGATACGCAGTATTTT. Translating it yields CASSPHQGLATDTQYF.

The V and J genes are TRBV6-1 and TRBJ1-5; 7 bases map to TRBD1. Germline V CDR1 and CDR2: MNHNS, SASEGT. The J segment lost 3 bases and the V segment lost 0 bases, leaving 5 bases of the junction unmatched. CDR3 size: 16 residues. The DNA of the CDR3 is TGTGCCAGCAGTGAAGCACCAGGGGGGATCAATCAGCCCCAGCATTTT. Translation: CASSEAPGGINQPQHF.